This passage covers 13 T cell receptor beta chains from one sample sequenced in a study of T-cell reconstitution after alpha-beta-depleted transplantation in children. A TCRbeta library incorporating unique molecular identifiers was prepared. TCRdb called the PCR reads again in MiXCR, with one record for every CDR3 protein. This sample yields some 400,000 distinct CDR3 sequences, of which 20% are seen a single time; around 4% belongs to the top ten. Specimen: PBMCs from the stem cell graft donor, collected from the stem cell graft. These receptors were obtained from a human donor who donated a stem cell graft to a child with acute myeloid leukemia.

Ten or more counts support this clonotype. V and J are TRBV7-8 and TRBJ1-5, with unresolved D. V dropped 6 bases and J dropped 0 bases, with 12 bases sitting between them. The CDR3 runs to 15 residues. Germline CDR1 and CDR2: SGHVS and FQNEAQ. The CDR3 sequence: CASRQGRDSNQPQHF. In DNA, the CDR3 is TGTGCCAGCAGGCAAGGGCGGGATAGCAATCAGCCCCAGCATTTT.

This clonotype was counted between two and nine times. The V call is TRBV29-1, the J call TRBJ2-5; 7 bases match TRBD2. CDR3 length equals 12 residues. Germline V gene data show CDR1 as SQVTM and CDR2 as ANQGSEA. The CDR3 nucleotides read TGCACCGGCGGGAGAGGGTCGGAGACCCAGTACTTC. It specifies CTGGRGSETQYF.

V gene TRBV4-2 combines with J gene TRBJ1-3; D is uncertain. Between the trimmed V and J ends, which lost 0 bases and 3 bases, there was a span of 9 bases. Germline V gene data show CDR1 as LGHNA and CDR2 as YNFKEQ. CDR3 size: 15 residues. The DNA for the CDR3 is TGTGCCAGCAGCCAAGATACGGGAGATGGAAACACCATATATTTT. Amino acid sequence: CASSQDTGDGNTIYF.

This clonotype was picked up a small number of times. The J gene is TRBJ2-1, the V gene TRBV24-1; 15 bases are a match to TRBD2. Per germline, CDR1 KGHDR and CDR2 SFDVKD. The CDR3 totals 17 residues. Germline trimming cut 4 bases from V and 2 bases from J; bases unmatched to any gene: 2. In DNA, the CDR3 is TGTGCCACCAGTGACCGGACTAGCGGGAGGGCCTACAATGAGCAGTTCTTC. As protein: CATSDRTSGRAYNEQFF.

This clonotype was observed a handful of times. V is TRBV7-9 and J is TRBJ2-2; D is uncertain. Germline assignment: CDR1 SEHNR and CDR2 FQNEAQ (reference sequence). V gave up 2 bases and J gave up 3 bases, with 7 bases separating them. The CDR3 runs to 14 residues. The CDR3 loop reads CASSLWSDTGELFF. The CDR3 DNA sequence: TGTGCCAGCAGCTTATGGTCCGACACCGGGGAGCTGTTTTTT.

This clonotype was recorded at least ten times. This chain links TRBV10-3 with TRBJ1-1; maybe TRBD1 (6 bases). The ends were cut back, 4 bases at V and 1 base at J, with 7 bases in the middle. The CDR3 is 13 residues long. Germline V gene data show CDR1 as ENHRY and CDR2 as SYGVKD. Here the CDR3 reads CAISAQGNTEAFF. The CDR3 DNA follows: TGTGCCATCAGTGCACAGGGGAACACTGAAGCTTTCTTT.

The chain is built from TRBV7-9 and TRBJ2-7; a weak D match, TRBD2 (5 bases). This CDR3 is 11 amino acids long. V lost 3 bases and J 6 bases, leaving 6 bases between the germline ends. Germline V gene sequence: CDR1 SEHNR, CDR2 FQNEAQ (reference sequence). CDR3 region: CASSLGAEQYF. Written as DNA, the CDR3 is TGTGCCAGCAGCTTGGGAGCCGAGCAGTACTTC.

The rearrangement joins TRBV2 to TRBJ2-2; a weak D match, TRBD2 (5 bases). This CDR3 comprises 11 residues. CDR1 is SNHLY, CDR2 FYNNEI, per germline. V lost 8 bases and J lost 8, with 9 bases in between. The CDR3 sequence is CASSGVGELFF. Written as DNA, the CDR3 is TGTGCCAGCTCCGGGGTTGGGGAGCTGTTTTTT. Full variable domain (rest looked up from reference TRBV2 and TRBJ2-2): EPEVTQTPSHQVTQMGQEVILRCVPISNHLYFYWYRQILGQKVEFLVSFYNNEISEKSEIFDDQFSVERPDGSNFTLKIRSTKLEDSAMYFCASSGVGELFFGEGSRLTVL.

This clonotype was counted a single time. The chain uses TRBV14 and TRBJ1-1, with TRBD1 matching 7 bases. The CDR3 totals 14 residues. J lost 4 bases, V lost 1 base, and 3 bases had no gene match. Germline V gene data show CDR1 as SGHDN and CDR2 as FVKESK. Here the CDR3 DNA reads TGTGCCAGCAGCCAAGTGTCAGGGGGCACTGAAGCTTTCTTT. Translating it yields CASSQVSGGTEAFF.

This clonotype was detected a few times. The V gene is TRBV12-3 or TRBV12-4, the J gene TRBJ2-7; maybe TRBD1 (6 bases). The CDR3 spans 13 residues. The V end lost 3 bases, the J end lost 6 bases, and 12 bases lay between the germline ends. The CDR3 coding sequence is TGTGCCAGCAGTTTTCTACAGGGTAGCGAGCAGTACTTC. Translated: CASSFLQGSEQYF.

This clonotype turned up a few times. The chain combines TRBV5-1 with TRBJ2-7, with TRBD2 as a possible D gene (6 bases). V was cut by 3 bases and J by 3 bases, with 10 bases left in between. The germline gives CDR1 SGHRS, CDR2 YFSETQ. The CDR3 spans 13 residues. As DNA, the CDR3 is TGCGCCAGCAGCTCTATTAGCGGCTACGAGCAGTACTTC. Translating it yields CASSSISGYEQYF.

The CDR3 loop is CASSRTIAGGDTQYF. The CDR3 bases are TGTGCCAGCAGCCGAACAATAGCGGGAGGGGATACGCAGTATTTT. The chain uses TRBV12-3 or TRBV12-4 and TRBJ2-3; 11 positions agree with TRBD2. After removal of 6 bases from V and 6 bases from J, the junction contained 8 bases not matched to a gene. There are 15 residues in the CDR3.

The chain is built from TRBV20-1 and TRBJ1-2; D not certain. V was trimmed by 1 base and J by 4 bases, leaving 7 bases between them. The length of the CDR3 is 12 residues. Germline CDR1 and CDR2: DFQATT and SNEGSKA (reference sequence). DNA of the CDR3: TGCAGTGCTAGAGTGAACCCCTATGGCTACACCTTC. Its translation: CSARVNPYGYTF.